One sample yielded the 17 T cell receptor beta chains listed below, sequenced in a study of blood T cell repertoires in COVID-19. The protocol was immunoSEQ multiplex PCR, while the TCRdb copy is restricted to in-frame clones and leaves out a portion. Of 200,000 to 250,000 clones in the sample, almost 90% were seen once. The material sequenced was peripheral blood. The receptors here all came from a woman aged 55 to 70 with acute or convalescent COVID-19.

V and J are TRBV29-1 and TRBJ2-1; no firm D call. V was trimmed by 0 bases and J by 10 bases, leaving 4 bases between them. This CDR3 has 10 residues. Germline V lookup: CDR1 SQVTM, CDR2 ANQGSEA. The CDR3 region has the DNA TGCAGCGTTGAAGATGGCGAGCAGTTCTTC. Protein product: CSVEDGEQFF.

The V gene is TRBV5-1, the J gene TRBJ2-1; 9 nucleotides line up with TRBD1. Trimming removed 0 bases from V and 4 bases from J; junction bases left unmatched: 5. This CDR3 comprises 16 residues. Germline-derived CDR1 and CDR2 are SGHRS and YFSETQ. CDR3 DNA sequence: TGCGCCAGCAGCTTGGGTGACAGGGGGTCTTACAATGAGCAGTTCTTC. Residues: CASSLGDRGSYNEQFF.

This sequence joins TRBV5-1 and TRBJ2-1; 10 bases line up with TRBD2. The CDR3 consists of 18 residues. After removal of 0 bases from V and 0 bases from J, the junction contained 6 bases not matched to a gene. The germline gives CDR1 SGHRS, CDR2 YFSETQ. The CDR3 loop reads CASSLVPSGGISYNEQFF. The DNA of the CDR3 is TGCGCCAGCAGCTTGGTGCCTAGCGGGGGAATCTCCTACAATGAGCAGTTCTTC. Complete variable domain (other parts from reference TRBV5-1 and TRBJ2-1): KAGVTQTPRYLIKTRGQQVTLSCSPISGHRSVSWYQQTPGQGLQFLFEYFSETQRNKGNFPGRFSGRQFSNSRSEMNVSTLELGDSALYLCASSLVPSGGISYNEQFFGPGTRLTVL.

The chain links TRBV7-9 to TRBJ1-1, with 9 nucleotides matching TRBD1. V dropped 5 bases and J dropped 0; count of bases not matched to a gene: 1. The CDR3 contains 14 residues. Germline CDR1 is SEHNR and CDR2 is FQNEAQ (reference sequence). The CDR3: CASSRQGVNTEAFF. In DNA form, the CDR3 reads TGTGCCAGCAGCCGACAGGGGGTGAACACTGAAGCTTTCTTT.

The CDR3 DNA sequence: TGCGCCAGCAGGGGGACAGGTCTGAACACTGAAGCTTTCTTT. It translates to CASRGTGLNTEAFF. The chain uses TRBV10-1 and TRBJ1-1, with 8 bases matching TRBD1. After removal of 6 bases from V and 0 bases from J, the junction contained 3 bases not matched to a gene. CDR3 length: 14 residues. CDR1 and CDR2 (germline): WNHNN, SYGVQD (reference sequence).

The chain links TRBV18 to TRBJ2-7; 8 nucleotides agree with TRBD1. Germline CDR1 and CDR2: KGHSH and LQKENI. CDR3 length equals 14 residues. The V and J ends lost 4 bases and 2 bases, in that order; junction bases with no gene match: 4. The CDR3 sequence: CASSLGQGTYEQYF. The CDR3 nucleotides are TGTGCCAGCTCACTAGGACAGGGAACCTACGAGCAGTACTTC.

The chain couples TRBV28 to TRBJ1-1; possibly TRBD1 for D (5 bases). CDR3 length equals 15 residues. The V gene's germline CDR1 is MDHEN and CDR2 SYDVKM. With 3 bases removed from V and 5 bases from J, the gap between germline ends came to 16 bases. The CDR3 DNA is TGTGCCAGCAGTTTCTTTGTCAGGGCGGGGACTGAAGCTTTCTTT. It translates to CASSFFVRAGTEAFF.

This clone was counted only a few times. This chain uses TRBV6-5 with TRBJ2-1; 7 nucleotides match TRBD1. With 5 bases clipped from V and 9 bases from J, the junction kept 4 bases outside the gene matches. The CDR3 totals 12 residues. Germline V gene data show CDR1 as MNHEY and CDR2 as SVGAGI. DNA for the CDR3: TGTGCCAGCAGTCAGACAGGGACTGAGCAGTTCTTC. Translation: CASSQTGTEQFF.

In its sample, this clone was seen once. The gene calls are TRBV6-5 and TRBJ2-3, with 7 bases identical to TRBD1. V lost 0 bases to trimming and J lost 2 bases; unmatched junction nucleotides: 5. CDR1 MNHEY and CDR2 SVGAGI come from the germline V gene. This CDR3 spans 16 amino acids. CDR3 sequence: CASSYSDRLYTDTQYF. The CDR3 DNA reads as TGTGCCAGCAGTTACTCGGACAGGCTGTACACAGATACGCAGTATTTT.

For the CDR3, the DNA is TGTGCCTGGGTAAGGGACGGGAGGGCAGATACGCAGTATTTT. Encoded protein: CAWVRDGRADTQYF. The chain uses TRBV30 and TRBJ2-3; TRBD2 aligns across 8 bases. The CDR3 is made up of 14 amino acids. J gave up 4 bases and V 5 bases, and 8 bases lay outside the gene matches. From germline, CDR1 is GTSNPN and CDR2 SVGIG (reference sequence).

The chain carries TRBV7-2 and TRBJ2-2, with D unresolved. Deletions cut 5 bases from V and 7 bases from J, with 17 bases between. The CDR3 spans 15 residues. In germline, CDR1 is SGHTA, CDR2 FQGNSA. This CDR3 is CASSHRGSLYGELFF. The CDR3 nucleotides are TGTGCCAGCAGCCACCGTGGTAGCCTCTACGGGGAGCTGTTTTTT.

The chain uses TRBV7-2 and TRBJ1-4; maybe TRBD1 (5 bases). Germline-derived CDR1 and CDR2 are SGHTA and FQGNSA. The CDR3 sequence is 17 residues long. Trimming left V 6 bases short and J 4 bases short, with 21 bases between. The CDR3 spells CASSRNRGGARNEKLFF. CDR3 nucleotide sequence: TGTGCCAGCAGTCGAAATCGGGGAGGGGCTCGTAATGAAAAACTGTTTTTT.

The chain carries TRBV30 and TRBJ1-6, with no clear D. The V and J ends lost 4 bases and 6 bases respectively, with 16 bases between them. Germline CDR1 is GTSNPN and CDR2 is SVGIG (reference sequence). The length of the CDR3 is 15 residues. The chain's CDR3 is CAWTSAAIVNSPLHF. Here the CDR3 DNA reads TGTGCCTGGACGTCGGCGGCGATCGTTAATTCACCCCTCCACTTT.

The CDR3 DNA reads as TGTGCCAGCTTGGACAGGGCTGGGAACACTGAAGCTTTCTTT. As protein: CASLDRAGNTEAFF. The chain carries TRBV7-9 and TRBJ1-1, with 8 bases that match TRBD1. The CDR3 runs 14 residues. The V gene's germline CDR1 is SEHNR and CDR2 FQNEAQ (reference sequence). V shed 8 bases, J shed 1 base, and the junction held 6 bases outside the gene matches. The entire variable domain, with the rest obtained from reference TRBV7-9 and TRBJ1-1, is as follows: DTGVSQNPRHKITKRGQNVTFRCDPISEHNRLYWYRQTLGQGPEFLTYFQNEAQLEKSRLLSDRFSAERPKGSFSTLEIQRTEQGDSAMYLCASLDRAGNTEAFFGQGTRLTVV.

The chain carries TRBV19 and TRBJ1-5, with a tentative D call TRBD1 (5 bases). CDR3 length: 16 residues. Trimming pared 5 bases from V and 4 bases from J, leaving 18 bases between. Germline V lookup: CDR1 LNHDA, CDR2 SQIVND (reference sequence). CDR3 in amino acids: CASSPKKTGNNQPQHF. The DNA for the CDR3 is TGTGCCAGTAGTCCCAAGAAAACAGGCAATAATCAGCCCCAGCATTTT.

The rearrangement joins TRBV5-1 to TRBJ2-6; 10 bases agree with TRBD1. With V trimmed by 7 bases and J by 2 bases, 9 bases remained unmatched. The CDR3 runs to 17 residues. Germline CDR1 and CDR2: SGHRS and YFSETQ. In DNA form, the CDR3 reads TGCGCCAGCGCCGCGGGACAGGGGACGACTGGGGCCAACGTCCTGACTTTC. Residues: CASAAGQGTTGANVLTF.

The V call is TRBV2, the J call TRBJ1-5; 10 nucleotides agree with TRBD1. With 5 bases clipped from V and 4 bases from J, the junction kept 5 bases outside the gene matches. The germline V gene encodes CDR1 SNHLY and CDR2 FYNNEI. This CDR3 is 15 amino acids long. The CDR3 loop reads CASSQDRGINQPQHF. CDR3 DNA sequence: TGTGCCAGCAGTCAGGACAGGGGGATTAATCAGCCCCAGCATTTT. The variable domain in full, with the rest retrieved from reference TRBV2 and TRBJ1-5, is EPEVTQTPSHQVTQMGQEVILRCVPISNHLYFYWYRQILGQKVEFLVSFYNNEISEKSEIFDDQFSVERPDGSNFTLKIRSTKLEDSAMYFCASSQDRGINQPQHFGDGTRLSIL.